Listed below are T cell receptor beta chains from one sample, sequenced in a study of blood T cell repertoires in COVID-19. Assay used: immunoSEQ multiplex PCR; TCRdb lists only in-frame clones, some missing. The table records 200,000 to 250,000 clones, 82% of them present only once. Sequencing was done on a sample of PBMCs or T cells enriched from blood (not recorded which). Receptors were obtained from a woman aged 55-70 years who had recovered from COVID-19. Both conserved end residues are part of each CDR3. The order of the fields is V gene, J gene, clone size, D gene, CDR3 protein, CDR3 DNA. D genes are given only for firm matches. Some rows have no size entry. The others give once, few or many, or a class for an expanded clone.

V: TRBV7-8
J: TRBJ2-1
size: NA
D: TRBD1
CDR3: CASSLISPGGNNEQFF
DNA: TGTGCCAGCAGCTTAATCTCCCCAGGGGGTAACAATGAGCAGTTCTTC

V: TRBV5-6
J: TRBJ2-4
size: NA
D: NA
CDR3: CASSLYGRKNIQYF
DNA: TGTGCCAGCAGCTTGTACGGTCGGAAAAACATTCAGTACTTC

V: TRBV5-4
J: TRBJ2-3
size: NA
D: TRBD2
CDR3: CASSLGVAGYTDTQYF
DNA: TGTGCCAGCAGCTTGGGGGTAGCGGGGTACACAGATACGCAGTATTTT

V: TRBV3-1/TRBV3-2
J: TRBJ2-3
size: NA
D: NA
CDR3: CASSQDHSGADTQYF
DNA: TGTGCCAGCAGCCAAGACCATAGCGGAGCAGATACGCAGTATTTT

V: TRBV10-3
J: TRBJ2-7
size: NA
D: NA
CDR3: CAISGRLTSYEQYF
DNA: TGTGCCATCAGTGGACGACTCACCTCCTACGAGCAGTACTTC

V: TRBV19
J: TRBJ2-1
size: NA
D: TRBD1
CDR3: CASGHRGRYNEQFF
DNA: TGTGCCAGTGGCCACAGGGGCAGATACAATGAGCAGTTCTTC

V: TRBV25-1
J: TRBJ1-5
size: NA
D: TRBD1
CDR3: CASSGGTVNQPQHF
DNA: TGTGCCAGCAGTGGAGGGACAGTAAATCAGCCCCAGCATTTT

V: TRBV11-2
J: TRBJ2-1
size: NA
D: NA
CDR3: CASSLVSPNEQFF
DNA: TGTGCCAGCAGCTTAGTTAGCCCAAATGAGCAGTTCTTC

V: TRBV14
J: TRBJ2-1
size: NA
D: TRBD1
CDR3: CASSQGGTGQYNEQFF
DNA: TGTGCCAGCAGCCAGGGGGGGACAGGGCAGTACAATGAGCAGTTCTTC

V: TRBV4-3
J: TRBJ1-5
size: NA
D: NA
CDR3: CASSQDHGQPQHF
DNA: TGCGCCAGCAGCCAAGATCACGGTCAGCCCCAGCATTTT

V: TRBV10-3
J: TRBJ2-7
size: NA
D: TRBD2
CDR3: CAISGLAGGPDSYEQYF
DNA: TGTGCCATCAGTGGGTTAGCGGGAGGGCCAGACTCCTACGAGCAGTACTTC

V: TRBV7-9
J: TRBJ2-7
size: NA
D: TRBD2
CDR3: CASSPFSGGTDEQYF
DNA: TGTGCCAGCAGCCCTTTTAGCGGGGGGACTGACGAGCAGTACTTC

V: TRBV9
J: TRBJ1-1
size: few
D: NA
CDR3: CASSFQGTEAFF
DNA: TGTGCCAGCAGCTTCCAGGGCACTGAAGCTTTCTTT

V: TRBV12-3/TRBV12-4
J: TRBJ2-7
size: NA
D: NA
CDR3: CASSFAGSHEQYF
DNA: TGTGCCAGCAGTTTCGCGGGGAGCCACGAGCAGTACTTC

V: TRBV27
J: TRBJ2-1
size: NA
D: TRBD1
CDR3: CATRPTGGFFSSYNEQFF
DNA: TGTGCCACCAGACCAACAGGGGGCTTCTTCAGCTCCTACAATGAGCAGTTCTTC

V: TRBV19
J: TRBJ1-5
size: NA
D: TRBD1
CDR3: CASSKDRGYQPQHF
DNA: TGTGCCAGTAGTAAAGACAGGGGGTATCAGCCCCAGCATTTT

V: TRBV10-3
J: TRBJ1-5
size: NA
D: NA
CDR3: CAISDGVNQPQHF
DNA: TGTGCCATCAGTGACGGAGTGAATCAGCCCCAGCATTTT

V: TRBV6-5
J: TRBJ1-1
size: NA
D: TRBD1
CDR3: CASSSRDRGFTEAFF
DNA: TGTGCCAGCAGTTCAAGGGACAGGGGGTTCACTGAAGCTTTCTTT

V: TRBV5-5
J: TRBJ1-2
size: NA
D: NA
CDR3: CASSLESGGRGYTF
DNA: TGTGCCAGCAGCTTGGAATCAGGAGGAAGAGGCTACACCTTC

V: TRBV19
J: TRBJ1-1
size: NA
D: NA
CDR3: CASSPLGGSSTEAFF
DNA: TGTGCCAGTAGCCCCCTGGGGGGATCCTCCACTGAAGCTTTCTTT

V: TRBV6-5
J: TRBJ2-7
size: NA
D: NA
CDR3: CASSSRTAVVPYEQYF
DNA: TGTGCCAGCAGTTCCCGGACAGCAGTGGTGCCCTACGAGCAGTACTTC

V: TRBV5-1
J: TRBJ2-1
size: NA
D: TRBD2
CDR3: CASKVAGGPSNEQFF
DNA: TGCGCCAGCAAGGTAGCGGGGGGGCCGAGCAATGAGCAGTTCTTC

V: TRBV7-2
J: TRBJ2-7
size: NA
D: NA
CDR3: CASSLEYSSYEQYF
DNA: TGTGCCAGCAGCTTAGAATACAGCTCCTACGAGCAGTACTTC

V: TRBV12-5
J: TRBJ2-5
size: once
D: NA
CDR3: CASGLKGGETQYF
DNA: TGTGCTAGTGGTTTGAAGGGAGGAGAGACCCAGTACTTC

V: TRBV7-6
J: TRBJ2-5
size: NA
D: NA
CDR3: CASSISQETQYF
DNA: TGTGCCAGCAGCATCTCGCAAGAGACCCAGTACTTC

V: TRBV3-1/TRBV3-2
J: TRBJ2-2
size: NA
D: TRBD2
CDR3: CASTRGETGELFF
DNA: TGTGCCAGCACCCGGGGGGAAACCGGGGAGCTGTTTTTT

V: TRBV4-2
J: TRBJ2-5
size: NA
D: NA
CDR3: CASSQETRQETQYF
DNA: TGTGCCAGCAGCCAAGAAACGAGACAAGAGACCCAGTACTTC

V: TRBV10-3
J: TRBJ2-3
size: few
D: TRBD2
CDR3: CAISLSRGGTDTQYF
DNA: TGTGCCATTTCCCTTTCGCGGGGGGGAACAGATACGCAGTATTTT

V: TRBV5-1
J: TRBJ2-1
size: NA
D: NA
CDR3: CASSLVADSYNEQFF
DNA: TGCGCCAGCAGCTTGGTGGCAGACTCCTACAATGAGCAGTTCTTC

V: TRBV19
J: TRBJ2-7
size: NA
D: NA
CDR3: CASSIVGGYEQYF
DNA: TGTGCCAGTAGTATAGTGGGCGGGTACGAGCAGTACTTC

V: TRBV7-6
J: TRBJ2-3
size: once
D: NA
CDR3: CASSPRGRAGFTDTQYF
DNA: TGTGCCAGCAGCCCTAGGGGTAGGGCGGGGTTTACAGATACGCAGTATTTT

V: TRBV30
J: TRBJ1-1
size: NA
D: NA
CDR3: CACTTQVRDEAFF
DNA: TGTGCCTGTACTACACAGGTGCGGGATGAAGCTTTCTTT

V: TRBV7-6
J: TRBJ2-2
size: few
D: TRBD1
CDR3: CASSRTGVDTGELFF
DNA: TGTGCCAGCAGTCGGACAGGGGTCGACACCGGGGAGCTGTTTTTT

V: TRBV9
J: TRBJ2-1
size: NA
D: TRBD2
CDR3: CASLQTRLAGGPRGNEQFF
DNA: TGTGCCAGCCTTCAAACGCGGCTAGCGGGGGGACCCCGAGGGAATGAGCAGTTCTTC

V: TRBV7-8
J: TRBJ1-2
size: NA
D: NA
CDR3: CASSLALGRDGYTF
DNA: TGTGCCAGCAGCTTAGCTCTCGGTCGAGATGGCTACACCTTC

V: TRBV4-2
J: TRBJ1-6
size: NA
D: TRBD1
CDR3: CASSLDREPSYNSPLHF
DNA: TGTGCCAGCAGCCTCGACAGGGAGCCCTCCTATAATTCACCCCTCCACTTT

V: TRBV6-4
J: TRBJ2-1
size: NA
D: TRBD2
CDR3: CASRGLAGGNEQFF
DNA: TGTGCCAGCAGGGGACTAGCGGGAGGCAATGAGCAGTTCTTC

V: TRBV5-1
J: TRBJ2-7
size: NA
D: TRBD1
CDR3: CASSSLDRGISYEQYF
DNA: TGCGCCAGCAGCTCTTTGGACAGGGGAATTTCCTACGAGCAGTACTTC

V: TRBV29-1
J: TRBJ2-1
size: NA
D: TRBD2
CDR3: CSVDKTGTSGSNEQFF
DNA: TGCAGCGTTGACAAGACCGGGACTAGCGGGAGCAATGAGCAGTTCTTC

V: TRBV19
J: TRBJ1-2
size: NA
D: TRBD1
CDR3: CASSPGQGWDFGYTF
DNA: TGTGCCAGTAGCCCTGGACAGGGGTGGGACTTTGGCTACACCTTC

V: TRBV6-5
J: TRBJ1-4
size: few
D: NA
CDR3: CASNSDSVNEKLFF
DNA: TGTGCCAGCAATTCGGACAGCGTTAATGAAAAACTGTTTTTT

V: TRBV12-3/TRBV12-4
J: TRBJ2-7
size: NA
D: NA
CDR3: CASSLGSAYEQYF
DNA: TGTGCCAGCAGTTTAGGTAGTGCCTACGAGCAGTACTTC

V: TRBV11-3
J: TRBJ2-7
size: NA
D: NA
CDR3: CASSLERGNSYEQYF
DNA: TGTGCCAGCAGCTTAGAACGGGGTAACTCCTACGAGCAGTACTTC